This T cell receptor (beta chain) was captured by sequencing in a study of blood T cells in healthy people across ages. Combining a sample-barcoded 5' primer with a J-beta primer mix, a second PCR ran for roughly 6 to 12 cycles. TCRdb called the 5' RACE reads again in MiXCR, with one record for every CDR3 protein. The sample includes some 710,000 distinct CDR3 sequences, over 20% of them seen just once. CDR1 is SSHAT and CDR2 is FNYEAQ in the germline V gene (reference sequence). V lost 6 bases, J lost 8 bases, and 9 bases stayed unmatched. The CDR3 covers 14 residues. V and J are TRBV7-7 and TRBJ2-2; 7 nucleotides line up with TRBD2. Sequencing input: blood. This sequence originates from a man aged 70 or older in good health. The CDR3 is CASRHAGVLGELFF. The CDR3 DNA reads as TGTGCCAGCAGGCACGCGGGGGTGCTTGGGGAGCTGTTTTTT.